These 9 T cell receptor beta chains came from one sample sequenced in a study of cytomegalovirus exposure and HLA in healthy donors. PCR was performed using 60 Vbeta and 13 Jbeta primers. Here immunoSEQ multiplex PCR was the method, and the copy in TCRdb shows in-frame clones only, minus some. In the table there are around 190,000 clones, around 83% of which are singletons. The sample was PBMCs. These TCRs come from a middle-aged man in good health and CMV-seropositive.

CDR3 DNA sequence: TGTGCCAGCAGCTCCCGGACAGGGGAGTCCCACCAAGAGACCCAGTACTTC. Amino acid sequence: CASSSRTGESHQETQYF. The V call is TRBV13, the J call TRBJ2-5; 9 nucleotides match TRBD1. CDR1 PRHDT and CDR2 FYEKMQ come from the germline V gene (reference sequence). Losses at the gene ends were 4 bases for V and 0 bases for J; bases not matched to a gene: 9. The CDR3 contains 17 residues.

This clone turned up a few times. This chain joins TRBV2 and TRBJ2-7; 7 positions match TRBD2. The CDR3 covers 16 residues. V was pared by 0 bases and J by 3 bases, with 8 bases of the junction left unmatched. Per germline, CDR1 SNHLY and CDR2 FYNNEI. CDR3 in amino acids: CASSEALQAGHYEQYF. Written as DNA, the CDR3 is TGTGCCAGCAGTGAAGCGCTTCAAGCGGGGCACTACGAGCAGTACTTC.

The gene calls are TRBV27 and TRBJ2-7, with 7 positions matching TRBD2. Germline V gene sequence: CDR1 MNHEY, CDR2 SMNVEV (reference sequence). The CDR3 covers 13 residues. The ends lost 6 bases at V and 4 bases at J; junction bases unmatched: 6. This CDR3 is CASSLGLPYEQYF. The CDR3 DNA sequence: TGTGCCAGCAGCCTGGGACTACCTTACGAGCAGTACTTC.

J is TRBJ2-7 and V is TRBV7-2; 9 positions match TRBD1. V lost 0 bases to trimming and J lost 3 bases; unmatched junction nucleotides: 3. Germline values: CDR1 SGHTA, CDR2 FQGNSA. The length of the CDR3 is 15 residues. The CDR3 loop reads CASSLAGTGNYEQYF. The CDR3 nucleotides are TGTGCCAGCAGCTTAGCTGGGACAGGGAACTACGAGCAGTACTTC.

Only one count was recorded for this clone. The chain employs TRBV5-6 and TRBJ1-1; 8 bases map to TRBD1. This CDR3 is built from 15 residues. Germline values: CDR1 SGHDT, CDR2 YYEEEE. Trimming removed 0 bases from V and 1 base from J; junction bases left unmatched: 2. The CDR3 here is CASSLDTGGNTEAFF. The CDR3 DNA sequence: TGTGCCAGCAGCTTGGATACAGGGGGGAACACTGAAGCTTTCTTT.

This chain uses TRBV5-4 with TRBJ1-3; perhaps TRBD1 as D (6 bases). The germline V gene has CDR1 SGHNT and CDR2 YYREEE (reference sequence). V lost 1 base, J lost 0 bases, and 8 bases lay in between. The CDR3 is 15 residues long. As DNA, the CDR3 is TGTGCCAGCAGCTTGCGGGACATCTCTGGAAACACCATATATTTT. It translates to CASSLRDISGNTIYF. Complete variable domain (other parts from reference TRBV5-4 and TRBJ1-3): ETGVTQSPTHLIKTRGQQVTLRCSSQSGHNTVSWYQQALGQGPQFIFQYYREEENGRGNFPPRFSGLQFPNYSSELNVNALELDDSALYLCASSLRDISGNTIYFGEGSWLTVV.

This chain connects TRBV27 to TRBJ2-5; maybe TRBD1 (5 bases). The CDR3 is 16 amino acids. V was trimmed by 3 bases and J by 2 bases, leaving 16 bases between them. Germline-derived CDR1 and CDR2 are MNHEY and SMNVEV (reference sequence). This chain's CDR3 is CASSLAPGKGQETQYF. The CDR3 DNA sequence: TGTGCCAGCAGTTTGGCCCCAGGGAAGGGTCAAGAGACCCAGTACTTC.

This chain joins TRBV27 and TRBJ2-1, with D possibly being TRBD2 (6 bases). The length of the CDR3 is 17 residues. CDR1 and CDR2 (germline): MNHEY, SMNVEV (reference sequence). Trimming cost V 2 bases and J 0 bases, with 14 bases left between them. The CDR3 reads CASSLGGWQSSYNEQFF. The DNA for the CDR3 is TGTGCCAGCAGTTTAGGAGGGTGGCAGAGCTCCTACAATGAGCAGTTCTTC.

The chain combines TRBV28 with TRBJ1-5; 7 bases align to TRBD1. Germline loops: CDR1 MDHEN, CDR2 SYDVKM. V lost 7 bases and J lost 7; bases outside the gene matches: 13. The CDR3 runs 15 residues. CDR3 nucleotides: TGTGCCAGCACCTCTTATTGGGACAGTCGGCAGCCCCAGCATTTT. It translates to CASTSYWDSRQPQHF.